These 25 T cell receptor beta chains share one sample of origin, sequenced in a study of cytomegalovirus exposure and HLA in healthy donors. Clones were sequenced by immunoSEQ multiplex PCR, and TCRdb holds only the in-frame ones, with some missing. The sample has roughly 70,000 clones; nearly 95% are singletons. Sequencing was carried out using PBMCs. The receptors derive from a man younger than 35 in good health and CMV-seropositive.

The chain combines TRBV6-6 with TRBJ2-2; 7 bases line up with TRBD2. The CDR3 is 12 amino acids. Trimming took 10 bases from V and 8 from J; bases not matched to a gene: 7. Germline values: CDR1 MNHNY, CDR2 SVGAGI (reference sequence). CDR3 DNA: TGTGCCACTCGGGAGGCCGGGGGGGAGCTGTTTTTT. This codes for CATREAGGELFF.

The genes are TRBV11-3 and TRBJ2-1, with a possible D match to TRBD2 (6 bases). Trimming left V 1 base short and J 10 bases short, with 14 bases between. Germline V gene data show CDR1 as SGHNT and CDR2 as YENEEA. This CDR3 has 14 amino acids. The CDR3 DNA follows: TGTGCCAGCAGCTTAGGGACGGGAGAACAGGAGCAGTTCTTC. The encoded protein is CASSLGTGEQEQFF.

The rearrangement uses TRBV28 and TRBJ2-7, with D perhaps TRBD1 (6 bases). V lost 5 bases, J lost 3 bases, and 17 bases lay in between. The CDR3 is 15 amino acids. Looked up from germline, CDR1 is MDHEN and CDR2 is SYDVKM. Here the CDR3 DNA reads TGTGCCAGCAGTCTAACGCCGGGACACCACTACGAGCAGTACTTC. This translates into CASSLTPGHHYEQYF.

The rearrangement links TRBV10-3 to TRBJ2-6, with TRBD1 identical over 7 bases. The CDR3 runs 20 residues. Germline V gene sequence: CDR1 ENHRY, CDR2 SYGVKD. The V segment lost 6 bases and the J segment 0 bases; nucleotides outside the gene matches: 17. For the CDR3, the DNA is TGTGCCATCAGCGACCCGACTCCTGACAGGGCGAGCTCTGGGGCCAACGTCCTGACTTTC. Its protein product is CAISDPTPDRASSGANVLTF.

The chain recombines TRBV2 with TRBJ1-1; 8 positions agree with TRBD1. J lost 5 bases, V lost 8 bases, and 19 bases had no gene match. The CDR3 totals 17 residues. The germline V gene encodes CDR1 SNHLY and CDR2 FYNNEI. This CDR3 reads CASFREITTGENTEAFF. In DNA form, the CDR3 reads TGTGCCAGCTTTCGGGAGATAACGACAGGGGAAAATACTGAAGCTTTCTTT.

This sequence joins TRBV12-5 and TRBJ1-3; D gene uncertain. The length of the CDR3 is 12 residues. Between the trimmed V and J ends, which lost 6 bases and 11 bases, there was a span of 14 bases. CDR1 is LGHNT, CDR2 FRNRAP, per germline. The CDR3, as DNA: TGTGCTAGTGGAGCCTCGGTTAGCTCCATATATTTT. It translates to CASGASVSSIYF.

The rearrangement uses TRBV7-9 and TRBJ2-1; no definite D call. Germline V gene data show CDR1 as SEHNR and CDR2 as FQNEAQ (reference sequence). This CDR3 spans 12 amino acids. V was pared by 5 bases and J by 7 bases, with 9 bases between. CDR3 loop: CASSLTENEQFF. In nucleotides, the CDR3 is TGTGCCAGCAGCCTAACAGAAAATGAGCAGTTCTTC.

As to this clone: A junction end diverges from the germline sequence, so it may reflect a read error. This chain's CDR3 is CASSLGQGNEQFF. CDR3 DNA sequence: TGTGCTAGCAGCCTGGGACAGGGGAATGAGCAGTTCTTC. The gene calls are TRBV7-7 and TRBJ2-1; 10 bases fit TRBD1. Germline CDR1 SSHAT, CDR2 FNYEAQ (reference sequence). CDR3 length: 13 amino acids.

The chain combines TRBV7-3 with TRBJ2-4; a weak D match, TRBD2 (6 bases). There are 16 residues in the CDR3. Germline CDR1 SGHTA, CDR2 FQGTGA. Trimming took 4 bases from V and 9 from J, leaving 22 bases between them. CDR3 region: CASSSGDGSSSGIQYF. In nucleotides, the CDR3 is TGTGCCAGCAGCTCTGGGGACGGGAGTTCGTCGGGCATTCAGTACTTC.

This rearrangement joins TRBV6-1 to TRBJ2-2; D may be TRBD2 (6 bases). Trimming took off 0 bases at V and 0 bases at J, with 14 bases between the two ends. The CDR3 runs to 18 residues. Germline CDR1 MNHNS, CDR2 SASEGT. Written as DNA, the CDR3 is TGTGCCAGCAGTGAAGCGCTTCGGGGCGGGGCGAACACCGGGGAGCTGTTTTTT. As protein: CASSEALRGGANTGELFF.

The gene calls are TRBV28 and TRBJ2-3; D is perhaps TRBD2 (6 bases). Germline lookup yields CDR1 MDHEN and CDR2 SYDVKM. V shed 3 bases and J shed 2 bases, with 15 bases lying between them. There are 16 residues in the CDR3. CDR3 bases: TGTGCCAGCAGTTTCGTCGGCGGGACCTTCACAGATACGCAGTATTTT. The encoded protein is CASSFVGGTFTDTQYF.

J is TRBJ2-7 and V is TRBV27, with TRBD2 matching over 11 bases. Germline V lookup: CDR1 MNHEY, CDR2 SMNVEV (reference sequence). The CDR3 sequence is 17 residues long. V dropped 8 bases and J dropped 3; count of bases not matched to a gene: 15. The CDR3 sequence: CASFRGGLADSSYEQYF. CDR3 nucleotide sequence: TGTGCCAGCTTCCGGGGGGGACTAGCGGACTCGAGCTACGAGCAGTACTTC.

The rearrangement uses TRBV7-9 and TRBJ1-1; D unresolved. This CDR3 spans 11 amino acids. Per germline, CDR1 SEHNR and CDR2 FQNEAQ (reference sequence). V was clipped by 6 bases and J by 4 bases, with 6 bases between them. The CDR3 nucleotides read TGTGCCAGCAGTACAAGCACTGAAGCTTTCTTT. Translated: CASSTSTEAFF.

This chain links TRBV6-1 with TRBJ2-3, with 7 nucleotides matching TRBD1. V lost 4 bases and J lost 4; bases outside the gene matches: 8. The CDR3 runs 15 residues. Germline loops: CDR1 MNHNS, CDR2 SASEGT. The CDR3 spells CASSGREGAADTQYF. The CDR3, as DNA: TGTGCCAGCAGTGGCCGTGAGGGGGCGGCAGATACGCAGTATTTT.

This chain links TRBV4-1 with TRBJ2-7; possibly TRBD1 for D (6 bases). The germline V gene has CDR1 MGHRA and CDR2 YSYEKL. Between the trimmed V and J ends, which lost 6 bases and 0 bases, there was a span of 15 bases. There are 15 residues in the CDR3. The CDR3 sequence is CASSPRDTYSYEQYF. CDR3 DNA: TGCGCCAGCAGTCCCCGGGACACCTACTCCTACGAGCAGTACTTC.

V and J are TRBV6-4 and TRBJ2-2; TRBD2 is a possible D gene (6 bases). Germline values: CDR1 MRHNA, CDR2 SNTAGT. The CDR3 is 16 residues long. V lost 5 bases and J lost 2, with 15 bases in between. The CDR3 DNA follows: TGTGCCAGCAGTACTGGGGTTAGCGGCAACACCGGGGAGCTGTTTTTT. It codes for CASSTGVSGNTGELFF.

V usage is TRBV12-5 and J usage is TRBJ2-7, with 9 bases lining up with TRBD2. Trimming took 5 bases from V and 2 from J; bases not matched to a gene: 7. CDR1 LGHNT and CDR2 FRNRAP come from the germline V gene. The CDR3 is made up of 15 amino acids. The CDR3 spells CASGPLAGATYEQYF. The CDR3 region has the DNA TGTGCTAGTGGTCCATTAGCGGGAGCTACCTACGAGCAGTACTTC.

This chain connects TRBV28 to TRBJ2-6; 8 bases line up with TRBD1. The ends lost 6 bases at V and 6 bases at J; junction bases unmatched: 10. The germline V gene has CDR1 MDHEN and CDR2 SYDVKM. The CDR3 extends over 16 amino acids. CDR3 loop: CASRPTGALEANVLTF. The DNA of the CDR3 is TGTGCCAGCAGACCGACAGGGGCTCTGGAGGCCAACGTCCTGACTTTC.

J is TRBJ2-5 and V is TRBV9; the match to TRBD2 covers 16 bases. Germline lookup yields CDR1 SGDLS and CDR2 YYNGEE. This CDR3 has 17 amino acids. Trimming at V came to 0 bases and at J to 5 bases, leaving 4 bases not matched to a gene. Here the CDR3 DNA reads TGTGCCAGCAGCGTAGCGGGACTAGCGGGAGGGGGGGAGACCCAGTACTTC. Translating gives CASSVAGLAGGGETQYF.

The rearrangement links TRBV7-9 to TRBJ1-4; tentatively, D is TRBD1 (5 bases). V lost 5 bases, J lost 6 bases, and 13 bases lay in between. Germline V CDR1 and CDR2: SEHNR, FQNEAQ (reference sequence). The CDR3 is made up of 14 amino acids. The CDR3 protein is CASSHLKGDEKLFF. The CDR3 DNA reads TGTGCCAGCAGCCACCTAAAAGGGGATGAAAAACTGTTTTTT.

Here the CDR3 DNA reads TGTGCCTGGGACCGGGACAGGGGGAACATTCAGTACTTC. Translating it yields CAWDRDRGNIQYF. V usage is TRBV30 and J usage is TRBJ2-4; 11 nucleotides agree with TRBD1. Germline CDR1 GTSNPN, CDR2 SVGIG (reference sequence). V was pared by 5 bases and J by 7 bases, with 4 bases of the junction left unmatched. The length of the CDR3 is 13 residues.

The J gene is TRBJ2-3, the V gene TRBV5-6, with D perhaps matching TRBD2 (5 bases). This CDR3 spans 12 amino acids. Trimming removed 2 bases at V and 8 bases at J, with 9 bases between. Germline V gives CDR1 SGHDT, CDR2 YYEEEE. DNA for the CDR3: TGTGCCAGCAGCTTAGGAGGAGGTACGCAGTATTTT. Translating gives CASSLGGGTQYF.

This rearrangement joins TRBV21-1 to TRBJ2-2; TRBD1 is taken as the D call from the table, unchecked against the DNA. TRBV21-1 is a known pseudogene. The CDR3 covers 16 residues. In nucleotides, the CDR3 is TGTGCCACCTCGTACAGTAGGGGACACACCACCGGGGAGCTGTTTTTT. Translation gives CATSYSRGHTTGELFF.

The V gene is TRBV10-3, the J gene TRBJ2-1; 9 nucleotides agree with TRBD2. The germline gives CDR1 ENHRY, CDR2 SYGVKD. The CDR3 extends over 17 amino acids. Germline trimming cut 0 bases from V and 7 bases from J; bases unmatched to any gene: 10. For the CDR3, the DNA is TGTGCCATCAGTGAGTCGGGAACTAGCGGGTGGGGGAATGAGCAGTTCTTC. Its translation is CAISESGTSGWGNEQFF.

This CDR3 reads CASSDPTGGSPNYGYTF. CDR3 DNA sequence: TGTGCCAGCAGTGACCCCACGGGGGGGTCGCCTAACTATGGCTACACCTTC. This chain connects TRBV6-1 to TRBJ1-2; TRBD1 is a possible D gene (5 bases). CDR1 and CDR2 from the germline V gene are MNHNS and SASEGT. The CDR3 consists of 17 residues. V was shortened by 3 bases and J by 0 bases, with 17 bases between the two germline ends.